This T cell receptor (beta chain) was captured in a study of blood T cell repertoires in COVID-19. Background on the study: T cells, B-cell-depleted T cells, or PBMCs supplied cDNA or gDNA.

Seattle enrolled patients during active infection and tracked them longitudinally. This clone was detected only a few times. Sequenced by immunoSEQ multiplex PCR; TCRdb stores in-frame clones only, minus some. The data show some 170,000 clones, roughly four fifths seen once. V was clipped by 4 bases and J by 2 bases; unmatched bases: 5. The CDR3 has 16 residues. Germline loops: CDR1 LNHNV, CDR2 YYDKDF (reference sequence). The sequenced sample consisted of peripheral blood. The TCR comes from a woman aged 40 to 50 with COVID-19, enrolled during active disease. The chain is built from TRBV15 and TRBJ2-2; 9 bases are shared with TRBD1. CDR3 region: CATSIGTGRNTGELFF. In DNA form, the CDR3 reads TGTGCCACCAGCATAGGGACAGGGCGAAACACCGGGGAGCTGTTTTTT.